This T cell receptor beta chain was retrieved from a study of cytomegalovirus exposure and HLA in healthy donors. This clone was seen only a few times. Germline-derived CDR1 and CDR2 are SGHNT and YYREEE (reference sequence). The CDR3 contains 13 residues. The V and J ends lost 0 bases and 0 bases respectively, with 3 bases between them. The PCR had 60 Vbeta and 13 Jbeta primers. The method was immunoSEQ multiplex PCR; TCRdb's version includes in-frame clones alone and lacks a portion of them. This repertoire shows 30,000 to 40,000 clones, around 69% found once; its top ten account for around 8.2%. The specimen sequenced was PBMCs. This TCR derives from a woman under 40 in good health and CMV-seropositive. The chain joins TRBV5-4 to TRBJ1-1; no clear D. This chain's CDR3 is CASSLGVNTEAFF. The CDR3 DNA reads TGTGCCAGCAGCTTGGGCGTGAACACTGAAGCTTTCTTT. Full variable domain (missing parts from reference TRBV5-4 and TRBJ1-1): ETGVTQSPTHLIKTRGQQVTLRCSSQSGHNTVSWYQQALGQGPQFIFQYYREEENGRGNFPPRFSGLQFPNYSSELNVNALELDDSALYLCASSLGVNTEAFFGQGTRLTVV.